The rows below give T cell receptor beta chains drawn from one sample of a study of shared T cell receptors in the human thymus. Measured with immunoSEQ multiplex PCR; TCRdb has only the in-frame clones, and not every one. The data show about 660,000 clones, around 87% seen once. These data were also reused for a study on human thymus T cells.

Material: thymocytes. The receptors originated from a boy under two years old with a congenital heart defect. The CDR3 runs from the conserved cysteine through the conserved F or W. D genes are given only for firm matches. The listing skips clone size in some rows; elsewhere it reads once, few, many or a size class.

.,TRBV27,.,TRBJ2-4,CASSLRGRKNIQYF,TGTGCCAGCAGTTTAAGAGGCAGAAAAAACATTCAGTACTTC
.,TRBV19,.,TRBJ2-1,CASSDAGSYNEQFF,TGTGCCAGTAGTGACGCCGGGAGCTACAATGAGCAGTTCTTC
.,TRBV4-3,TRBD2,TRBJ2-7,CASSQGLAGGPAYEQYF,TGCGCCAGCAGCCAAGGGTTAGCGGGAGGGCCCGCGTACGAGCAGTACTTC
.,TRBV6-1,TRBD1,TRBJ2-7,CASSDLVRTGVLGYEQYF,TGTGCCAGCAGTGATCTGGTCAGGACAGGGGTCTTAGGGTACGAGCAGTACTTC
once,TRBV5-6,TRBD1,TRBJ1-2,CASRNRGSDYGYTF,TGTGCCAGCAGGAACAGGGGATCGGATTATGGCTACACCTTC
.,TRBV19,.,TRBJ2-2,CAVLGGSGELFF,TGTGCGGTGCTAGGAGGGTCCGGGGAGCTGTTTTTT
.,TRBV28,TRBD2,TRBJ2-1,CASSLGLAWHEQFF,TGTGCCAGCAGTTTGGGACTAGCGTGGCATGAGCAGTTCTTC
.,TRBV5-6,.,TRBJ2-5,CASSLAAGYTETQYF,TGTGCCAGCAGCTTGGCCGCAGGGTACACAGAGACCCAGTACTTC
.,TRBV10-3,.,TRBJ1-5,CAISPLQGKDQPQHF,TGTGCCATCAGCCCCCTCCAGGGGAAGGATCAGCCCCAGCATTTT
few,TRBV29-1,.,TRBJ1-1,CSVVGATEAFF,TGCAGCGTTGTCGGAGCCACTGAAGCTTTCTTT
.,TRBV19,TRBD2,TRBJ2-1,CASSIVAGGLSYNEQFF,TGTGCCAGTAGTATCGTAGCGGGGGGCCTATCCTACAATGAGCAGTTCTTC
.,TRBV2,.,TRBJ2-1,CASSEPGGVYNEQFF,TGTGCCAGCAGTGAGCCCGGGGGAGTCTACAATGAGCAGTTCTTC
few,TRBV6-5,.,TRBJ1-1,CASRKGVGDTEAFF,TGTGCCAGCAGAAAGGGGGTGGGGGACACTGAAGCTTTCTTT
.,TRBV25-1,.,TRBJ2-1,CASSVGGGNEQFF,TGTGCCAGCAGTGTGGGGGGAGGCAATGAGCAGTTCTTC
.,TRBV4-2,TRBD2,TRBJ2-7,CASSHRLAGNSYEQYF,TGTGCCAGCAGCCACCGACTAGCGGGGAACTCCTACGAGCAGTACTTC
.,TRBV11-2,.,TRBJ2-3,CASSLETYVGALRTDTQYF,TGTGCCAGCAGCTTAGAGACCTATGTAGGGGCCCTGAGGACAGATACGCAGTATTTT
.,TRBV6-5,TRBD1,TRBJ1-5,CASSKTGMGNQPQHF,TGTGCCAGCAGCAAGACAGGGATGGGCAATCAGCCCCAGCATTTT
.,TRBV30,TRBD2,TRBJ2-3,CAWRDGLGAQYF,TGTGCCTGGAGGGACGGACTAGGCGCGCAGTATTTT
few,TRBV28,TRBD2,TRBJ2-1,CASSSPKLARGVYEQFF,TGTGCCAGCAGTTCACCCAAACTAGCCCGGGGGGTGTATGAGCAGTTCTTC
.,TRBV1,.,TRBJ1-2,CTSSLLGQGGGYTF,TGCACCAGCAGCCTCTTGGGACAGGGGGGAGGCTACACCTTC
.,TRBV18,.,TRBJ2-2,CASSPLWQNTGELFF,TGTGCCAGCTCACCGTTGTGGCAGAACACCGGGGAGCTGTTTTTT
once,TRBV4-3,.,TRBJ1-1,CASRSQVNTEAFF,TGCGCCAGCCGTTCCCAGGTCAACACTGAAGCTTTCTTT
.,TRBV5-1,.,TRBJ2-3,CASSRTGSTDTQYF,TGCGCCAGCAGCAGGACTGGTAGCACAGATACGCAGTATTTT
.,TRBV5-8,.,TRBJ1-5,CASSRRPTGLQPQHF,TGTGCCAGCAGCCGCAGACCTACAGGGCTCCAGCCCCAGCATTTT
.,TRBV13,TRBD2,TRBJ2-3,CASSPSPTSGGIDTQYF,TGTGCCAGCAGCCCATCCCCCACAAGCGGGGGTATAGATACGCAGTATTTT
.,TRBV19,TRBD2,TRBJ2-7,CASSPVAGGSEQYF,TGTGCCAGTAGCCCTGTAGCGGGAGGGTCCGAGCAGTACTTC
.,TRBV6-1,TRBD1,TRBJ2-5,CASSRQGRLGTQYF,TGTGCCAGCAGTCGACAGGGGAGGTTGGGGACCCAGTACTTC
.,TRBV5-6,TRBD2,TRBJ2-1,CASSFRTSDNEQFF,TGTGCCAGCAGCTTCCGGACTAGCGACAATGAGCAGTTCTTC
.,TRBV6-5,TRBD2,TRBJ2-1,CASSRSGADNEQFF,TGTGCCAGCAGTCGTAGCGGGGCCGATAATGAGCAGTTCTTC
.,TRBV25-1,TRBD1,TRBJ1-4,CASTRGQGISEKLFF,TGTGCCAGCACCCGAGGACAGGGGATAAGTGAAAAACTGTTTTTT
.,TRBV5-1,.,TRBJ2-5,CASSRKQGAAQYF,TGCGCCAGCAGCAGAAAACAGGGTGCCGCGCAGTACTTC
.,TRBV14,.,TRBJ2-7,CASGKEGREQYF,TGTGCCAGCGGGAAGGAGGGCCGCGAGCAGTACTTC
.,TRBV5-5,.,TRBJ2-7,CASSLGACSYEQYF,TGTGCCAGCAGCTTGGGGGCATGCTCCTACGAGCAGTACTTC
.,TRBV4-1,TRBD2,TRBJ2-3,CASSPGTNSDTQYF,TGCGCCAGCAGCCCCGGGACTAATTCAGATACGCAGTATTTT
.,TRBV4-3,TRBD2,TRBJ2-1,CASSRTSGRFNNEQFF,TGCGCCAGCAGCAGGACTAGCGGGAGGTTTAACAATGAGCAGTTCTTC
.,TRBV18,TRBD1,TRBJ2-1,CASSPPDRVNEQFF,TGTGCCAGCTCACCACCGGACAGGGTCAATGAGCAGTTCTTC
.,TRBV7-6,TRBD2,TRBJ2-7,CASSKRDAYEQYF,TGTGCCAGCAGTAAGCGGGATGCTTACGAGCAGTACTTC
.,TRBV20-1,.,TRBJ2-3,CSARQEDTQYF,TGCAGTGCTAGACAGGAAGATACGCAGTATTTT
.,TRBV19,TRBD1,TRBJ1-3,CASTRGQGHPHRGNTIYF,TGTGCCAGTACGCGAGGACAGGGGCACCCCCACCGTGGAAACACCATATATTTT
once,TRBV7-2,.,TRBJ1-1,CASSLPGVNAEAFF,TGTGCCAGCAGCTTGCCAGGGGTGAACGCTGAAGCTTTCTTT